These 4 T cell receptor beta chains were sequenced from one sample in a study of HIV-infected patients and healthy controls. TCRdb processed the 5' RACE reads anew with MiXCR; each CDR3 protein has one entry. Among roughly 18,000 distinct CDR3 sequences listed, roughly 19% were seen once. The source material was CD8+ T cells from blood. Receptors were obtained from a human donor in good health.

CDR3: CASSSDWPGVGNNEQFF. DNA for the CDR3: TGTGCCAGCAGCTCAGACTGGCCGGGAGTTGGGAACAATGAGCAGTTCTTC. The rearrangement joins TRBV7-9 to TRBJ2-1; the D gene is possibly TRBD2 (6 bases). The V and J ends lost 4 bases and 5 bases respectively, with 21 bases between them. The germline V gene encodes CDR1 SEHNR and CDR2 FQNEAQ (reference sequence). The CDR3 runs 17 residues.

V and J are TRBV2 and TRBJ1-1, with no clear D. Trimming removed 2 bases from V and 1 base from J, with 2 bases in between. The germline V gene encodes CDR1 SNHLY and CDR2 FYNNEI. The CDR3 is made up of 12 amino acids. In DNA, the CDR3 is TGTGCCAGCAGTGAAAAGAACACTGAAGCTTTCTTT. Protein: CASSEKNTEAFF.

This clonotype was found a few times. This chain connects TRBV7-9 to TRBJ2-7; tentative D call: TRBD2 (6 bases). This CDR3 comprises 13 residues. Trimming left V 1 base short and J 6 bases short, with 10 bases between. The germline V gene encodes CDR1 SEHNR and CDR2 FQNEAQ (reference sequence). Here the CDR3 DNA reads TGTGCCAGCAGCTTAGGGTTCGGGGGCGAGCAGTACTTC. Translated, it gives CASSLGFGGEQYF.

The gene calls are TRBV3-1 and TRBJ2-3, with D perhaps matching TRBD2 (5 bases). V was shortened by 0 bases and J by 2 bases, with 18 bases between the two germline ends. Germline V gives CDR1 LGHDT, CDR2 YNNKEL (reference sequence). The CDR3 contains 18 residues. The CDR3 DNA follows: TGTGCCAGCAGCCAAGAGATTGGTGGGAGATCTACCACAGATACGCAGTATTTT. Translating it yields CASSQEIGGRSTTDTQYF.